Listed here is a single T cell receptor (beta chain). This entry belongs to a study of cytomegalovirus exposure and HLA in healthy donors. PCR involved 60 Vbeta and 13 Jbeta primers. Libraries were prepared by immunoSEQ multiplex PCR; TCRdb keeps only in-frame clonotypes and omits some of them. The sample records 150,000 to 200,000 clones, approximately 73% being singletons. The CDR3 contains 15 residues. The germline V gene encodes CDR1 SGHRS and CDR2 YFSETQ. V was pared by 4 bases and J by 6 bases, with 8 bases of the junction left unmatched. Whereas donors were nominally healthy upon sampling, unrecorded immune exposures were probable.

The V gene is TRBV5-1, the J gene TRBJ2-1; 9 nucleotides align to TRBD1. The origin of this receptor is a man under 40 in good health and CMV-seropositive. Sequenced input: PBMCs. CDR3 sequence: CASSAGTGFSNEQFF. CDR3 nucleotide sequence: TGCGCCAGCAGCGCCGGGACAGGGTTTTCCAATGAGCAGTTCTTC.